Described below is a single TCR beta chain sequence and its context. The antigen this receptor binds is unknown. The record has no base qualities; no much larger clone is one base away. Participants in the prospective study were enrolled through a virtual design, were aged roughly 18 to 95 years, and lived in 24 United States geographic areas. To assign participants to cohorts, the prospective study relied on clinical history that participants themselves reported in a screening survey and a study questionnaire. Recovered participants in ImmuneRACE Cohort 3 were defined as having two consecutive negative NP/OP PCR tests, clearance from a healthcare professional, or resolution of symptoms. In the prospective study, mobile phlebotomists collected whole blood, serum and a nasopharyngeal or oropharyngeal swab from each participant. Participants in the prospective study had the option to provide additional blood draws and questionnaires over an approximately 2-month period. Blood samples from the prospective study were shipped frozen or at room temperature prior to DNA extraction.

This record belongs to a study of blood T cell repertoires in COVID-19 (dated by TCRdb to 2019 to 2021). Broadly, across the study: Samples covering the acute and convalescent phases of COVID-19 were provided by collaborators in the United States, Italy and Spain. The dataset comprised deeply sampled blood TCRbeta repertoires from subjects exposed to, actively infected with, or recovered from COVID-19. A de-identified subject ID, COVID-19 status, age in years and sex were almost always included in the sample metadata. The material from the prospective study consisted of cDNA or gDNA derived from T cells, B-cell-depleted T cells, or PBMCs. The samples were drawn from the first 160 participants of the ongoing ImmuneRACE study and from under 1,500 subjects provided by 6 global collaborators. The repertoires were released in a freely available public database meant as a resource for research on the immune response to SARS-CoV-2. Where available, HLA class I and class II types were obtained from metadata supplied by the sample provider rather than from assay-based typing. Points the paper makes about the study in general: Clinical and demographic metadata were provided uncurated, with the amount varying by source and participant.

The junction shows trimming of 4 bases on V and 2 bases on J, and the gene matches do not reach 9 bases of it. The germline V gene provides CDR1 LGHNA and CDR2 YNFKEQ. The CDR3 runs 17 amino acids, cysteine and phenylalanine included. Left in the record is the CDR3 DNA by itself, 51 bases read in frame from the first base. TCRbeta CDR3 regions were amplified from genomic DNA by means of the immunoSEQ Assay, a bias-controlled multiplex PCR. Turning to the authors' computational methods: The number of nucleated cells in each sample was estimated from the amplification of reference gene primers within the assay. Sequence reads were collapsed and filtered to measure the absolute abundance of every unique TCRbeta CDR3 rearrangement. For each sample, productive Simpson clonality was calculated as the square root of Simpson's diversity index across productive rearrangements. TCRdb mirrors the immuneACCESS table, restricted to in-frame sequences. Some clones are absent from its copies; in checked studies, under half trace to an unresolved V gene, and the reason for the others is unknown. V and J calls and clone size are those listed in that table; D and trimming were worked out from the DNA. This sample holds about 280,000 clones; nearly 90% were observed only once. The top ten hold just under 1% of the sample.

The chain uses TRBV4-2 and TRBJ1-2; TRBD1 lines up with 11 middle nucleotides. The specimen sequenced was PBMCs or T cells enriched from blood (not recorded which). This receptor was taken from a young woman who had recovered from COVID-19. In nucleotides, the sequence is TGTGCCAGCAGCCTGGGACAGGGGGGAGTAATGAACTATGGCTACACCTTC. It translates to CASSLGQGGVMNYGYTF.